These T cell receptor beta chains were read from a single sample in a study of cytomegalovirus exposure and HLA in healthy donors. Clones were read by immunoSEQ multiplex PCR, and TCRdb kept only the in-frame ones, dropping some. This table has over 150,000 clones, around 81% appearing once. The material sequenced was PBMCs. These receptors all come from a woman aged 25 to 39 in good health and CMV-seronegative. Both conserved end residues are part of each CDR3. The D gene is left open where the match is weak. For some rows the clone size is stated as once, few or many, or as a class when expanded; others skip it.

clone_size d_call j_call v_call cdr3_aa cdr3_nt
few NA TRBJ1-1 TRBV6-1 CASTPGSRMDTEAFF TGTGCCAGCACCCCGGGGAGCCGGATGGACACTGAAGCTTTCTTT
NA TRBD1 TRBJ2-3 TRBV29-1 CSVAPNGQGPDTQYF TGCAGCGTAGCCCCAAACGGACAGGGCCCAGATACGCAGTATTTT
NA NA TRBJ1-6 TRBV15 CATSSRYDNSPLHF TGTGCCACCAGCAGCCGCTATGATAATTCACCCCTCCACTTT
NA TRBD1 TRBJ1-5 TRBV2 CASNDQGGNQPQHF TGTGCCAGCAATGATCAGGGGGGCAATCAGCCCCAGCATTTT
once NA TRBJ2-5 TRBV5-1 CASSPTRQYIGAKETQYF TGCGCCAGCAGCCCCACCAGGCAATATATAGGGGCTAAAGAGACCCAGTACTTC
NA NA TRBJ2-1 TRBV4-1 CASSRLGPGDEQFF TGCGCCAGCAGCCGTTTAGGACCGGGGGATGAGCAGTTCTTC
NA TRBD1 TRBJ2-7 TRBV7-2 CASSLLPGQGDYEQYF TGTGCCAGCAGCCTATTACCGGGACAGGGGGATTACGAGCAGTACTTC
NA NA TRBJ2-5 TRBV21-1 CASSKEEGGLIKRTQYF TGTGCCAGCAGCAAAGAGGAAGGGGGTCTGATTAAGAGGACCCAGTACTTC
NA NA TRBJ1-6 TRBV28 CASSPGSSNSPLHF TGTGCCAGCAGTCCCGGGTCCTCCAATTCACCCCTCCACTTT
NA TRBD1 TRBJ1-2 TRBV7-9 CASSATGTDGYTF TGTGCCAGCAGCGCGACAGGGACCGATGGCTACACCTTC
NA TRBD1 TRBJ2-3 TRBV28 CASTLQGVGTDTQYF TGTGCCAGCACTTTACAGGGGGTTGGCACAGATACGCAGTATTTT
NA TRBD2 TRBJ2-1 TRBV27 CASSFFRGTMGGDEQFF TGTGCCAGCAGTTTTTTCCGAGGGACTATGGGTGGCGATGAGCAGTTCTTC
NA TRBD1 TRBJ1-3 TRBV10-3 CAIRGSQGARGNTIYF TGTGCCATCAGAGGGTCGCAGGGGGCCAGAGGAAACACCATATATTTT
NA TRBD2 TRBJ2-4 TRBV2 CASSQLGGGLDSQYF TGTGCCAGCAGTCAACTCGGGGGGGGGCTTGACAGTCAGTACTTC
NA NA TRBJ2-7 TRBV6-1 CATRSADSYEQYF TGTGCCACCCGTTCAGCGGACTCCTACGAGCAGTACTTC
NA NA TRBJ2-1 TRBV7-9 CASSSRTVGDNEQFF TGTGCCAGCAGCTCCCGGACAGTGGGGGACAATGAGCAGTTCTTC
NA NA TRBJ2-1 TRBV4-3 CASSQRRGPDNEQFF TGCGCCAGCAGCCAAAGGAGGGGTCCGGACAATGAGCAGTTCTTC
few TRBD1 TRBJ2-7 TRBV10-3 CAIEYRQGAGEQYF TGTGCCATCGAATATCGACAGGGGGCAGGAGAGCAGTACTTC
NA TRBD1 TRBJ2-5 TRBV2 CASSYWTGAQETQYF TGTGCCAGCAGTTATTGGACAGGGGCCCAAGAGACCCAGTACTTC
NA NA TRBJ2-5 TRBV27 CASSPQTGRQTQYF TGTGCCAGCAGTCCACAGACAGGGAGGCAGACCCAGTACTTC
NA NA TRBJ1-4 TRBV2 CASNLEGLPNEKLFF TGTGCCAGCAATCTAGAGGGACTCCCTAATGAAAAACTGTTTTTT
few TRBD1 TRBJ2-3 TRBV6-6 CASAGTGADTQYF TGTGCCAGCGCCGGGACAGGGGCAGATACGCAGTATTTT
NA NA TRBJ2-1 TRBV6-1 CASSGDSYNEQFF TGTGCCAGCAGTGGAGACAGCTACAATGAGCAGTTCTTC
NA NA TRBJ1-2 TRBV21-1 CASSGIDSDYGYTF TGTGCCAGCAGCGGGATAGACAGTGACTATGGCTACACCTTC
NA TRBD1 TRBJ1-2 TRBV7-3 CASSSPGQGTGGDGYTF TGTGCCAGCAGCTCGCCGGGACAGGGAACGGGTGGAGATGGCTACACCTTC
NA NA TRBJ2-5 TRBV6-6 CASSHPGSQETQYF TGTGCCAGCAGCCACCCCGGGTCTCAAGAGACCCAGTACTTC
NA NA TRBJ2-5 TRBV5-5 CASSLPLNDRQETQYF TGTGCCAGCAGCTTGCCCTTAAATGACAGACAAGAGACCCAGTACTTC
NA NA TRBJ1-5 TRBV6-1 CASSDRGTNQPQHF TGTGCCAGCAGTGACAGGGGTACCAATCAGCCCCAGCATTTT
NA TRBD2 TRBJ2-7 TRBV5-8 CASRLLLAGVNEQYF TGTGCCAGCAGACTTCTACTAGCGGGAGTTAACGAGCAGTACTTC
NA TRBD2 TRBJ2-3 TRBV28 CASSLTRTSWGGVNTQYF TGTGCCAGCAGTCTTACCCGGACTAGTTGGGGCGGGGTGAATACGCAGTATTTT
NA TRBD1 TRBJ2-7 TRBV7-6 CASSPLGTGYEQYF TGTGCCAGCAGCCCCCTGGGGACAGGGTACGAGCAGTACTTC
NA TRBD2 TRBJ2-1 TRBV13 CASSSQMGGRSDEQFF TGTGCCAGCAGTTCTCAAATGGGCGGGAGGTCCGATGAGCAGTTCTTC
NA TRBD1 TRBJ2-7 TRBV2 CASTVGTGAYEQYF TGTGCCAGCACCGTGGGGACAGGAGCCTACGAGCAGTACTTC
NA NA TRBJ2-3 TRBV10-1 CASTRSTGGATDTQYF TGCGCCAGCACGCGATCGACTGGTGGAGCCACAGATACGCAGTATTTT
NA NA TRBJ2-7 TRBV6-1 CASSVGGVLSGYEQYF TGTGCCAGCAGTGTGGGGGGTGTATTATCCGGCTACGAGCAGTACTTC
NA NA TRBJ2-7 TRBV4-2 CASSLTRDTYEQYF TGTGCCAGCAGCCTCACCAGGGACACCTACGAGCAGTACTTC
NA NA TRBJ2-1 TRBV5-4 CASSERGLPYNEQFF TGTGCCAGCAGCGAACGGGGGTTACCCTACAATGAGCAGTTCTTC
NA NA TRBJ2-2 TRBV11-2 CASSLGRFTGELFF TGTGCCAGCAGCTTAGGCAGGTTCACCGGGGAGCTGTTTTTT
NA TRBD1 TRBJ1-5 TRBV15 CATSLGTGDSNQPQHF TGTGCCACCAGCCTTGGGACAGGGGATAGCAATCAGCCCCAGCATTTT
NA TRBD2 TRBJ2-3 TRBV28 CASSWGGGDTQYF TGTGCCAGCAGTTGGGGGGGAGGGGATACGCAGTATTTT
NA TRBD1 TRBJ1-5 TRBV2 CASRRGQSQPQHF TGTGCCAGTCGTAGGGGGCAAAGTCAGCCCCAGCATTTT
NA NA TRBJ1-2 TRBV27 CASSLGGRGYTF TGTGCCAGCAGCCTAGGTGGTCGGGGCTACACCTTC
NA TRBD1 TRBJ1-6 TRBV18 CASSGQGENSPLHF TGTGCCAGCTCAGGACAGGGTGAGAATTCACCCCTCCACTTT
NA NA TRBJ2-2 TRBV19 CASSIRHQNTGELFF TGTGCCAGTAGTATTCGACACCAGAACACCGGGGAGCTGTTTTTT
NA NA TRBJ2-5 TRBV28 CASSLHDREAQYF TGTGCCAGCAGTTTACATGACAGGGAGGCCCAGTACTTC
few NA TRBJ2-1 TRBV4-3 CASSQDRGQLSYNEQFF TGCGCCAGCAGCCAAGATAGGGGCCAACTGTCCTACAATGAGCAGTTCTTC
few NA TRBJ1-5 TRBV28 CASSPGQPYSNQPQHF TGTGCCAGCAGTCCCGGACAGCCTTATAGCAATCAGCCCCAGCATTTT
NA NA TRBJ2-3 TRBV5-1 CASKLTVAADTQYF TGCGCCAGCAAACTCACGGTAGCGGCAGATACGCAGTATTTT
NA NA TRBJ2-1 TRBV7-9 CASSDTRNEQFF TGTGCCAGCAGCGATACTAGAAATGAGCAGTTCTTC
NA TRBD1 TRBJ2-7 TRBV9 CASSVTPGQGAYEQYF TGTGCCAGCAGCGTAACACCGGGACAGGGGGCCTACGAGCAGTACTTC
NA NA TRBJ2-7 TRBV11-2 CASSLVPSREQYF TGTGCCAGCAGCTTAGTTCCCTCTCGCGAGCAGTACTTC
NA NA TRBJ2-7 TRBV28 CASSLRQGGLYEQYF TGTGCCAGCAGTTTGCGGCAGGGAGGTCTCTACGAGCAGTACTTC
NA TRBD1 TRBJ1-1 TRBV28 CASSARDRRTEAFF TGTGCCAGCAGTGCCCGGGACAGGAGAACTGAAGCTTTCTTT
NA NA TRBJ1-5 TRBV18 CASSPGEGGGQPQHF TGTGCCAGCTCACCAGGGGAGGGGGGCGGTCAGCCCCAGCATTTT
few NA TRBJ1-5 TRBV6-5 CASRLQGNQPQHF TGTGCCAGCAGGTTACAGGGAAATCAGCCCCAGCATTTT
few TRBD2 TRBJ2-5 TRBV5-1 CASSFTSGKETQYF TGCGCCAGCAGCTTTACTAGCGGGAAAGAGACCCAGTACTTC
NA NA TRBJ1-3 TRBV7-2 CASSRLGSGGNTIYF TGTGCCAGCAGCCGCCTGGGGAGTGGGGGAAACACCATATATTTT
NA TRBD1 TRBJ2-7 TRBV7-9 CASSLSGGLSYEQYF TGTGCCAGCAGCTTATCAGGGGGCCTCTCCTACGAGCAGTACTTC
NA TRBD1 TRBJ2-7 TRBV5-5 CASSPALTGGNEQYF TGTGCCAGCAGCCCGGCCCTGACAGGGGGGAACGAGCAGTACTTC
NA TRBD2 TRBJ2-1 TRBV19 CASSIDRASGRAKPYNEQFF TGTGCCAGTAGTATAGATCGGGCCAGCGGGAGGGCCAAGCCTTACAATGAGCAGTTCTTC